This T cell receptor (beta chain) comes out of a study of Graves' ophthalmopathy and Graves' hyperthyroidism. Overall study: Pretreatment peripheral blood was obtained at initial diagnosis.

This CDR3 comprises 16 residues. The V and J ends lost 5 bases and 5 bases, in that order; junction bases with no gene match: 12. CDR1 and CDR2 from the germline V gene are SGHTA and FQGNSA. Amplifying from RNA transcripts, the study obtained TCR beta CDR3 regions. RT-PCR with HTBI primers came first, then second-round multiplex PCR. TCRdb reprocessed the multiplex PCR reads with MiXCR, giving one entry per CDR3 protein. Seen here are roughly 170,000 distinct CDR3 sequences, 30% to 45% observed once, and the top ten hold roughly 9%. General study findings and limits: Blood repertoires reportedly contained most expanded thyroid clonotypes above 0.001 frequency.

Diagnostic conclusions were grounded in clinical symptoms, serum thyroxine, TRAb, thyroid ultrasound and orbital computed tomography. The PBMCs had their origin in approximately 10 ml of fresh peripheral blood. Comment on this clonotype: What it recognizes is unknown.

This sequence joins TRBV7-2 and TRBJ2-5; TRBD2 matches at 9 bases. This receptor was obtained from a young man with Graves' ophthalmopathy. The sample taken for sequencing was peripheral blood. In DNA form, the CDR3 reads TGTGCCAGCAGCATAGACGGGGGGACTAGCTATGAGACCCAGTACTTC. Residues: CASSIDGGTSYETQYF.